The 32 T cell receptor beta chains in this list originate from one sample, sequenced in a study of blood T cell repertoires in COVID-19. Measured with immunoSEQ multiplex PCR; TCRdb has only the in-frame clones, and not every one. The sample gives approximately 270,000 clones, about 90% of which show up once; over 4% is in the top ten. Specimen: PBMCs or T cells enriched from blood (not recorded which). The source of these receptors is a woman in her twenties or thirties with acute COVID-19.

The chain joins TRBV19 to TRBJ2-1; D gene unclear. Germline V gene data show CDR1 as LNHDA and CDR2 as SQIVND (reference sequence). V shed 6 bases and J shed 4 bases, with 7 bases lying between them. The CDR3 has 12 residues. The CDR3 loop reads CASSQYYNEQFF. CDR3 nucleotides: TGTGCCAGTAGCCAGTATTACAATGAGCAGTTCTTC.

V is TRBV7-9 and J is TRBJ1-1; D gene ambiguous. Trimming took off 2 bases at V and 6 bases at J, with 7 bases between the two ends. The CDR3 length is 12 residues. From germline, CDR1 is SEHNR and CDR2 FQNEAQ (reference sequence). The CDR3 reads CASSLMSAEAFF. The CDR3, as DNA: TGTGCCAGCAGCTTAATGTCAGCTGAAGCTTTCTTT.

V gene TRBV4-1 combines with J gene TRBJ1-5; D remains ambiguous. The ends were cut back, 0 bases at V and 5 bases at J, with 5 bases in the middle. This CDR3 contains 13 residues. Germline values: CDR1 MGHRA, CDR2 YSYEKL. CDR3: CASSQDYDQPQHF. In DNA, the CDR3 is TGCGCCAGCAGCCAAGACTACGATCAGCCCCAGCATTTT.

This chain uses TRBV4-1 with TRBJ2-4; 7 nucleotides line up with TRBD2. From germline, CDR1 is MGHRA and CDR2 YSYEKL. The CDR3 totals 13 residues. V shed 1 base, J shed 11 bases, and the junction held 5 bases outside the gene matches. In DNA, the CDR3 is TGCGCCAGCAGCCAAGGGGGAGGGGAGGTTCAGTACTTC. Its protein is CASSQGGGEVQYF.

This chain uses TRBV6-5 with TRBJ1-2, with D maybe TRBD1 (6 bases). CDR1 MNHEY and CDR2 SVGAGI come from the germline V gene. Deletions cut 7 bases from V and 4 bases from J, with 16 bases between. The CDR3 loop spans 14 amino acids. This CDR3 is CASTQQGSGYGYTF. The CDR3 nucleotides read TGTGCCAGCACACAACAGGGAAGTGGCTATGGCTACACCTTC.

The genes are TRBV4-3 and TRBJ2-1; 11 nucleotides align to TRBD2. The CDR3 length is 17 residues. Trimming took 0 bases from V and 6 from J; bases not matched to a gene: 7. Germline V gene sequence: CDR1 LGHNA, CDR2 YSLEER. Here the CDR3 reads CASSQEAGLAGGNEQFF. The CDR3 DNA is TGCGCCAGCAGCCAAGAAGCCGGGCTAGCGGGAGGCAATGAGCAGTTCTTC.

The rearrangement uses TRBV6-5 and TRBJ2-7; 7 bases match TRBD1. J was trimmed by 6 bases and V by 6 bases; bases with no gene match: 11. The germline CDR1 and CDR2 sequences are MNHEY and SVGAGI. The CDR3 contains 14 residues. CDR3 amino acids: CASRRNRQGLEQYF. For the CDR3, the DNA is TGTGCCAGCAGACGAAACCGACAGGGCCTCGAGCAGTACTTC.

This sequence joins TRBV6-5 and TRBJ1-1; D not certain. Germline loops: CDR1 MNHEY, CDR2 SVGAGI. The CDR3 consists of 16 residues. V was pared by 2 bases and J by 0 bases, with 13 bases between. This CDR3 reads CASSYAKLTMNTEAFF. For the CDR3, the DNA is TGTGCCAGCAGTTACGCCAAACTAACGATGAACACTGAAGCTTTCTTT.

This clone is large. This sequence joins TRBV6-4 and TRBJ2-1; 9 bases align to TRBD2. Trimming cost V 3 bases and J 0 bases; bases outside gene matches: 0. The CDR3 consists of 15 residues. The germline CDR1 and CDR2 sequences are MRHNA and SNTAGT. This CDR3 is CASSEREGSYNEQFF. The CDR3 DNA reads as TGTGCCAGCAGTGAGCGGGAGGGCTCCTACAATGAGCAGTTCTTC.

The chain combines TRBV7-3 with TRBJ2-3; D unresolved. Trimming took 1 base from V and 4 from J, leaving 6 bases between them. CDR1 and CDR2 (germline): SGHTA, FQGTGA. This CDR3 spans 13 amino acids. This chain's CDR3 is CASSLNNPDTQYF. The DNA of the CDR3 is TGTGCCAGCAGCTTAAATAATCCAGATACGCAGTATTTT.

The chain combines TRBV11-2 with TRBJ2-1; 10 nucleotides match TRBD2. Germline lookup yields CDR1 SGHAT and CDR2 FQNNGV. The CDR3 is 17 residues long. After removal of 5 bases from V and 3 bases from J, the junction contained 10 bases not matched to a gene. DNA for the CDR3: TGTGCCAGCAGCCCGTCGTCTTCTAGCGGGGGCTACAATGAGCAGTTCTTC. It codes for CASSPSSSSGGYNEQFF.

The rearrangement joins TRBV10-3 to TRBJ1-1; 8 positions match TRBD1. Germline V gene sequence: CDR1 ENHRY, CDR2 SYGVKD. The CDR3 loop spans 15 amino acids. The junction had 4 bases not matched to a gene; V was cut back by 0 bases and J by 4 bases. This CDR3 is CAISESLDRGTEAFF. The CDR3 DNA reads TGTGCCATCAGTGAGTCCCTAGACAGGGGCACTGAAGCTTTCTTT.

This chain links TRBV7-8 with TRBJ2-1; tentative D call: TRBD1 (6 bases). There are 14 residues in the CDR3. Germline V CDR1 and CDR2: SGHVS, FQNEAQ. V gave up 5 bases and J gave up 6 bases, with 14 bases separating them. In DNA form, the CDR3 reads TGTGCCAGCAGCCTTGGCCGGGACACCAATGAGCAGTTCTTC. Its protein is CASSLGRDTNEQFF.

This clone appeared once. The CDR3 reads CASSLYGQGNQPQHF. The CDR3 DNA follows: TGTGCCAGCAGTTTGTACGGACAGGGCAATCAGCCCCAGCATTTT. The chain recombines TRBV27 with TRBJ1-5, with TRBD1 matching over 7 bases. V lost 3 bases to trimming and J lost 2 bases; unmatched junction nucleotides: 4. The germline V gene has CDR1 MNHEY and CDR2 SMNVEV (reference sequence). The CDR3 is made up of 15 amino acids.

This clone was seen a single time. V is TRBV14 and J is TRBJ2-3; weak D call: TRBD1 (7 bases). Per the germline V gene, CDR1 is SGHDN and CDR2 is FVKESK. V was trimmed by 3 bases and J by 2 bases, leaving 15 bases between them. This CDR3 spans 16 amino acids. CDR3 loop: CASSQSTGRDTDTQYF. CDR3 sequence (DNA): TGTGCCAGCAGCCAGTCGACAGGGCGGGACACAGATACGCAGTATTTT.

The CDR3 region is CASTPNRDTYNEQFF. For the CDR3, the DNA is TGTGCCAGCACTCCAAACCGGGACACCTACAATGAGCAGTTCTTC. The chain carries TRBV5-4 and TRBJ2-1; D possibly corresponds to TRBD1 (6 bases). The CDR3 covers 15 residues. Trimming cost V 6 bases and J 2 bases, with 15 bases left between them. The V gene's germline CDR1 is SGHNT and CDR2 YYREEE (reference sequence).

CDR3 DNA sequence: TGTGCCAGCAGCTTAAGCCAGGGGGACGAGCAGTTCTTC. Its protein is CASSLSQGDEQFF. The J gene is TRBJ2-1, the V gene TRBV7-3, with 7 bases aligning to TRBD1. The ends lost 1 base at V and 10 bases at J; junction bases unmatched: 4. The CDR3 has 13 amino acids. Germline CDR1 SGHTA, CDR2 FQGTGA.

This clone was detected once. The chain uses TRBV30 and TRBJ1-1; D is ambiguous. V lost 0 bases and J lost 1, with 6 bases in between. Germline assignment: CDR1 GTSNPN and CDR2 SVGIG (reference sequence). This CDR3 is built from 13 residues. The CDR3 here is CAWSVAQNTEAFF. The CDR3 bases are TGTGCCTGGAGTGTAGCCCAGAACACTGAAGCTTTCTTT.

The chain carries TRBV19 and TRBJ2-1; perhaps TRBD2 as D (6 bases). Germline V lookup: CDR1 LNHDA, CDR2 SQIVND (reference sequence). The V and J ends lost 1 base and 9 bases respectively, with 10 bases between them. There are 13 residues in the CDR3. CDR3 sequence reads: CASSIAGASEQFF. CDR3 sequence (DNA): TGTGCCAGTAGTATAGCGGGAGCCAGTGAGCAGTTCTTC.

V usage is TRBV14 and J usage is TRBJ2-7, with 8 bases that match TRBD1. V was pared by 4 bases and J by 2 bases, with 7 bases of the junction left unmatched. The CDR3 totals 15 residues. Germline CDR1 reads SGHDN; CDR2 reads FVKESK. CDR3 nucleotides: TGTGCCAGCAGCCCAAGGGACAGGATACCCTACGAGCAGTACTTC. Translating gives CASSPRDRIPYEQYF.

This chain joins TRBV15 and TRBJ2-1; the D gene is possibly TRBD2 (6 bases). Trimming pared 3 bases from V and 4 bases from J, leaving 16 bases between. The CDR3 is 16 residues long. CDR1 and CDR2 from the germline V gene are LNHNV and YYDKDF (reference sequence). As DNA, the CDR3 is TGTGCCACCAGCAGCCGACTAGGCCCAACATACAATGAGCAGTTCTTC. Translated, it gives CATSSRLGPTYNEQFF.

This chain uses TRBV27 with TRBJ1-4; no clear D. The CDR3 sequence is 13 residues long. CDR1 and CDR2 from the germline V gene are MNHEY and SMNVEV (reference sequence). The germline V and J ends were trimmed by 3 bases and 7 bases, with 9 bases remaining between them. The CDR3 sequence: CASSFFGSEKLFF. CDR3 DNA: TGTGCCAGCAGTTTTTTCGGGTCTGAAAAACTGTTTTTT.

The chain is built from TRBV6-5 and TRBJ1-4; 7 positions agree with TRBD1. V shed 0 bases, J shed 9 bases, and the junction held 7 bases outside the gene matches. This CDR3 has 15 amino acids. Germline-derived CDR1 and CDR2 are MNHEY and SVGAGI. CDR3 protein: CASSYSTGTDQKLFF. For the CDR3, the DNA is TGTGCCAGCAGTTACTCTACCGGGACAGACCAAAAACTGTTTTTT.

This clone has a single count. Other DNA variants within this sample encode the same CDR3. The V and J genes are TRBV19 and TRBJ2-7, with 7 positions matching TRBD2. There are 14 residues in the CDR3. The germline CDR1 and CDR2 sequences are LNHDA and SQIVND (reference sequence). J lost 1 base, V lost 3 bases, and 3 bases had no gene match. Here the CDR3 reads CASSMGRESYEQYF. CDR3 sequence (DNA): TGTGCCAGTAGTATGGGGCGGGAGTCCTACGAGCAGTACTTC.

The chain links TRBV12-3 or TRBV12-4 to TRBJ2-3; D gene ambiguous. The CDR3 has 13 residues. Trimming took off 1 base at V and 2 bases at J, with 4 bases between the two ends. CDR3 coding DNA: TGTGCCAGCAGTTTAGATCTCACAGATACGCAGTATTTT. Amino acids: CASSLDLTDTQYF.

This rearrangement joins TRBV5-4 to TRBJ2-3, with TRBD2 as a possible D gene (6 bases). Trimming pared 8 bases from V and 2 bases from J, leaving 24 bases between. The CDR3 runs to 17 residues. CDR1 and CDR2 (germline): SGHNT, YYREEE (reference sequence). The CDR3 here is CASLRGVGGRVTDTQYF. CDR3 coding DNA: TGTGCCAGTCTCCGCGGGGTTGGGGGACGGGTCACAGATACGCAGTATTTT.

The V and J genes are TRBV27 and TRBJ2-1; D perhaps matches TRBD2 (5 bases). Between the trimmed V and J ends, which lost 6 bases and 10 bases, there was a span of 16 bases. Germline loops: CDR1 MNHEY, CDR2 SMNVEV (reference sequence). This CDR3 comprises 13 residues. In nucleotides, the CDR3 is TGTGCCAGCAGCCGGGATCGACGCCTGGAGCAGTTCTTC. It encodes CASSRDRRLEQFF.

This chain joins TRBV6-1 and TRBJ2-4; 7 bases map to TRBD2. V lost 2 bases and J lost 8; bases outside the gene matches: 6. Germline V gene sequence: CDR1 MNHNS, CDR2 SASEGT. CDR3 size: 14 residues. CDR3 amino acids: CASSERRELDIQYF. CDR3 coding DNA: TGTGCCAGCAGTGAAAGGCGGGAGTTAGACATTCAGTACTTC.

The V gene is TRBV5-5, the J gene TRBJ2-4, with 8 bases matching TRBD1. After removal of 6 bases from V and 0 bases from J, the junction contained 14 bases not matched to a gene. The CDR3 sequence is 18 residues long. The germline gives CDR1 SGHKS, CDR2 YYEKEE (reference sequence). In nucleotides, the CDR3 is TGTGCCAGCAACCTGACAGGGGATAAAGGGTTAGCCAAAAACATTCAGTACTTC. Translating gives CASNLTGDKGLAKNIQYF.

The chain carries TRBV7-3 and TRBJ2-3; the match to TRBD2 covers 10 bases. The CDR3 has 14 residues. Germline-derived CDR1 and CDR2 are SGHTA and FQGTGA. The trim removed 6 bases at V and 4 bases at J, leaving 4 bases unmatched. In DNA form, the CDR3 reads TGTGCCAGCAGAGCGGGAGGGCCCGCAGATACGCAGTATTTT. As protein: CASRAGGPADTQYF.

The V and J genes are TRBV18 and TRBJ2-7; 8 nucleotides match TRBD1. Germline CDR1 and CDR2: KGHSH and LQKENI. CDR3 size: 16 residues. V trimming: 0 bases; J trimming: 1 base; junction bases outside the gene matches: 5. As DNA, the CDR3 is TGTGCCAGCTCACCACCCCTAAGACAGGGGTCCTACGAGCAGTACTTC. Its translation is CASSPPLRQGSYEQYF.

The chain uses TRBV27 and TRBJ2-3; D unclear. The CDR3 sequence is 16 residues long. Trimming took 0 bases from V and 0 from J, leaving 10 bases between them. Germline lookup yields CDR1 MNHEY and CDR2 SMNVEV (reference sequence). The CDR3 nucleotides are TGTGCCAGCAGTTTATCGAGGTCAACCAGCACAGATACGCAGTATTTT. Translated: CASSLSRSTSTDTQYF.